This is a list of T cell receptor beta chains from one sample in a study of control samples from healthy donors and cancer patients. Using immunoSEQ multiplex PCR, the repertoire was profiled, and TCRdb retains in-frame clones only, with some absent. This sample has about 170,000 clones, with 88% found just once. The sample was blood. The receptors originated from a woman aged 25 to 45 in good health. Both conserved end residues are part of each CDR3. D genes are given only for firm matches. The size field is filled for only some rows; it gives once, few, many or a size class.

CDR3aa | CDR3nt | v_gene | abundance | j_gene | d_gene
CASSPREGYDGELFF | TGTGCCAGCAGCCCAAGAGAAGGGTATGACGGGGAGCTGTTTTTT | TRBV11-3 | - | TRBJ2-2 | -
CASSQEPSRPQHF | TGTGCCAGCAGCCAAGAACCCTCTAGGCCCCAGCATTTT | TRBV4-2 | few | TRBJ1-5 | -
CASSPNYWRATNEKLFF | TGTGCCAGCAGTCCGAACTATTGGCGAGCAACTAATGAAAAACTGTTTTTT | TRBV27 | - | TRBJ1-4 | -
CASRSDLNQPQHF | TGCGCCAGCAGATCCGACCTAAATCAGCCCCAGCATTTT | TRBV5-1 | once | TRBJ1-5 | -
CAISESGETQYF | TGTGCCATCAGTGAGTCGGGAGAGACCCAGTACTTC | TRBV10-3 | - | TRBJ2-5 | -
CASSPQGGGRPYNEQFF | TGTGCCAGCAGTCCCCAGGGCGGGGGACGTCCCTACAATGAGCAGTTCTTC | TRBV27 | - | TRBJ2-1 | TRBD2
CASSSGGTNEKLFF | TGTGCCAGCAGCTCGGGGGGAACTAATGAAAAACTGTTTTTT | TRBV5-5 | - | TRBJ1-4 | -
CASSRTAGGGYGYTF | TGCGCCAGCAGCCGGACGGCAGGGGGCGGCTATGGCTACACCTTC | TRBV5-1 | few | TRBJ1-2 | TRBD1
CASRTGGRSPLHF | TGTGCCAGCAGGACAGGGGGCCGTTCACCCCTCCACTTT | TRBV25-1 | - | TRBJ1-6 | TRBD1
CASSRSGGANTEAFF | TGTGCCAGCAGCCGATCGGGAGGGGCAAACACTGAAGCTTTCTTT | TRBV14 | - | TRBJ1-1 | -
CASSPLAGDKVDTEAFF | TGTGCCAGCAGTCCACTGGCAGGCGACAAGGTGGACACTGAAGCTTTCTTT | TRBV3-1/TRBV3-2 | - | TRBJ1-1 | -